This is a list of T cell receptor beta chains from one sample in a study of T cell clones after liver transplantation. Sequenced by immunoSEQ multiplex PCR; TCRdb stores in-frame clones only, minus some. The table records 25,000 to 40,000 clones, more than 90% of them present only once. The material was CD8+ T cells from blood, obtained 12 months after liver transplant. All receptors derive from a human patient who received a liver transplant. Some of the T cells might come from the graft donor. The CDR3 runs from the conserved cysteine through the conserved F or W.

V: TRBV25-1
length: 17
J: TRBJ1-1
CDR3: CASSARWDSVSGTEAFF

V: TRBV9
length: 17
J: TRBJ1-2
CDR3: CASSSSRKGPGGYGYTF

V: TRBV27
length: 15
J: TRBJ2-1
CDR3: CASSSGLAGSIEQFF

V: TRBV4-3
length: 13
J: TRBJ2-7
CDR3: CASSQDPSGLQYF

V: TRBV28
length: 13
J: TRBJ2-2
CDR3: CASSLRGTGELFF

V: TRBV7-9
length: 14
J: TRBJ1-1
CDR3: CASSFTDENTEAFF

V: TRBV11-3
length: 12
J: TRBJ1-2
CDR3: CASRPGQGAVTF

V: TRBV5-1
length: 15
J: TRBJ2-5
CDR3: CASSLVWGRKETQYF

V: TRBV27
length: 15
J: TRBJ2-7
CDR3: CASSSRDRGSYEQYF

V: TRBV5-5
length: 14
J: TRBJ2-7
CDR3: CASSRGDREYEQYF

V: TRBV27
length: 15
J: TRBJ2-3
CDR3: CASSLAGGSTDTQYF

V: TRBV4-2
length: 18
J: TRBJ2-7
CDR3: CASSQVAVEGGKPYEQYF

V: TRBV4-3
length: 14
J: TRBJ2-3
CDR3: CASSQDSSTDTQYF

V: TRBV19
length: 15
J: TRBJ2-6
CDR3: CASSPRTGAANVLTF

V: TRBV28
length: 15
J: TRBJ1-4
CDR3: CASSSPQGLEEKLFF

V: TRBV27
length: 13
J: TRBJ1-2
CDR3: CASSLQGAKGYTF

V: TRBV28
length: 13
J: TRBJ1-1
CDR3: CASSLSEGAEAFF

V: TRBV11-3
length: 15
J: TRBJ2-7
CDR3: CASSPFTGGRYEQYF

V: TRBV28
length: 12
J: TRBJ2-7
CDR3: CASSLHRYEQYF

V: TRBV7-9
length: 17
J: TRBJ2-7
CDR3: CASSLGAGGTSSYEQYF

V: TRBV27
length: 14
J: TRBJ2-7
CDR3: CASSNGRAHFEQYF

V: TRBV27
length: 16
J: TRBJ2-7
CDR3: CASSGPGTGGSYEQYF

V: TRBV27
length: 16
J: TRBJ2-3
CDR3: CASSPHPISGTDTQYF

V: TRBV9
length: 16
J: TRBJ2-5
CDR3: CASSVARLAGIETQYF

V: TRBV29-1
length: 12
J: TRBJ2-7
CDR3: CSVRTSGYEQYF

V: TRBV7-8
length: 14
J: TRBJ2-3
CDR3: CASSLGTAFFTQYF

V: TRBV4-1
length: 12
J: TRBJ1-2
CDR3: CASSQSDYGYTF

V: TRBV4-2
length: 16
J: TRBJ2-1
CDR3: CASSQVMSESYNEQFF

V: TRBV5-1
length: 15
J: TRBJ2-3
CDR3: CASHGGQGYTDTQYF

V: TRBV29-1
length: 14
J: TRBJ1-2
CDR3: CSVGTGGANYGYTF

V: TRBV27
length: 13
J: TRBJ2-7
CDR3: CASSLGRGYEQYF

V: TRBV27
length: 13
J: TRBJ1-1
CDR3: CASSLYRNTEAFF

V: TRBV7-9
length: 13
J: TRBJ1-1
CDR3: CASSPGRNTEAFF

V: TRBV27
length: 15
J: TRBJ2-2
CDR3: CASSVSATNTGELFF

V: TRBV7-9
length: 16
J: TRBJ2-1
CDR3: CASSPYAGTRENEQFF

V: TRBV19
length: 13
J: TRBJ1-2
CDR3: CASSLGPLYGYTF

V: TRBV27
length: 14
J: TRBJ2-7
CDR3: CASSSEGGAYEQYF

V: TRBV7-9
length: 17
J: TRBJ2-1
CDR3: CASSPKVLGTGYNEQFF

V: TRBV6-1
length: 15
J: TRBJ1-1
CDR3: CASSVRGARGQWVFF

V: TRBV29-1
length: 12
J: TRBJ2-7
CDR3: CSVETDTYEQYF